This T cell receptor (beta chain) was profiled in a study of blood T cell repertoires in COVID-19. As originally analysed: From reference gene primer amplification, estimates of nucleated cell counts were derived. Method: immunoSEQ multiplex PCR; TCRdb's copy keeps in-frame clones and lacks some. V and J calls and clone size come straight from that table; D and trimming were deduced from the DNA. The profile shows fewer than 150,000 clones, nearly 85% of them singletons. Ages ranged from about 18 to 90 years, with residence in 24 US areas. Cohort allocation depended upon clinical history that participants reported. Per the germline V gene, CDR1 is LGHDT and CDR2 is YNNKEL (reference sequence). The CDR3 has 15 amino acids. Trimming removed 7 bases from V and 7 bases from J, with 17 bases in between.

The chain combines TRBV3-1 (or the pseudogene TRBV3-2) with TRBJ1-6; no clear D. Sequenced material: PBMCs or T cells enriched from blood (not recorded which). This receptor was obtained from a man aged 45-65 years in a cohort exposed to, infected with or recovered from COVID-19 (not recorded which). The CDR3 DNA sequence: TGTGCCAGCACCGAAAGGAGACTCCAAAATTCACCCCTCCACTTT. This codes for CASTERRLQNSPLHF.